Listed below are T cell receptor beta chains from one sample, sequenced in a study of T cell responses to AZD1222 COVID-19 vaccine. Only in-frame clones appear in the TCRdb table, and some are missing; sequencing was by immunoSEQ multiplex PCR. The sample yields tens of thousands of clones, 88% seen once. The sequencing here drew on peripheral blood, taken 28 days after the second dose of the MenACWY control vaccine. Receptors originate from an adult who received the MenACWY meningococcal vaccine as a control. CDR3s include the opening cysteine and the closing phenylalanine or tryptophan. The order of the fields is clone size, V gene, D gene, J gene, CDR3 DNA, CDR3 protein. D genes are given only for firm matches. A row's size may be missing; if present it is once, few, many or a size class.

.	TRBV7-2	.	TRBJ1-5	TGTGCCAGCAGCTCCACAGGGCTCAGCAATCAGCCCCAGCATTTT	CASSSTGLSNQPQHF
.	TRBV7-2	.	TRBJ2-7	TGTGCCAGCAGCTTAAAGGTGGGGTCGTCTGGATCCTACGAGCAGTACTTC	CASSLKVGSSGSYEQYF
.	TRBV28	.	TRBJ1-2	TGTGCCAGCAGTTTCGGCAGGGGTAACTATGGCTACACCTTC	CASSFGRGNYGYTF
.	TRBV28	TRBD1	TRBJ1-2	TGTGCCAGCAGTTCGATGACAGGGGGAGGGTATGGCTACACCTTC	CASSSMTGGGYGYTF
.	TRBV7-2	TRBD1	TRBJ1-2	TGTGCCAGCAGCCCAGGACAGGGGGTCGGCTACACCTTC	CASSPGQGVGYTF
once	TRBV3-1/TRBV3-2	TRBD1	TRBJ1-4	TGTGCCAGCAGCCCGACAGGGGACAAACTGTTTTTT	CASSPTGDKLFF
.	TRBV6-1	.	TRBJ2-5	TGTGCCAGCACCAAACCTCAAGGGGGTGGAGAGACCCAGTACTTC	CASTKPQGGGETQYF
medium-sized	TRBV6-4	TRBD1	TRBJ1-5	TGTGCCAGCAGTGACTCGGCGGACAGGGCTCAGCCCCAGCATTTT	CASSDSADRAQPQHF
.	TRBV28	.	TRBJ1-3	TGTGCCAGCAGTTTGCGTGTACGAGGAAACACCATATATTTT	CASSLRVRGNTIYF
.	TRBV5-1	TRBD1	TRBJ1-1	TGCGCCAGCAGCTTGGAAGGGACAGGGGTGACTGAAGCTTTCTTT	CASSLEGTGVTEAFF
.	TRBV24-1	TRBD2	TRBJ2-1	TGTGCCACCAGTGAATCCTCTCCGACTAGCGGGAAGTTCTTC	CATSESSPTSGKFF
few	TRBV6-2/TRBV6-3	.	TRBJ2-7	TGTGCCAGCAGTTACTCGGGGGGTATCGACGAGCAGTACTTC	CASSYSGGIDEQYF
.	TRBV7-8	.	TRBJ1-4	TGTGCCAGCAGCCCCGAGAGTGAAAAACTGTTTTTT	CASSPESEKLFF
.	TRBV5-4	TRBD2	TRBJ2-5	TGTGCCAGCAGCTTTGGACCCGGCGGGGGTTCCCAAGAGACCCAGTACTTC	CASSFGPGGGSQETQYF
.	TRBV7-9	.	TRBJ1-1	TGTGCCAGCAGCTTAGACGGACTGGGAGCTTTCTTT	CASSLDGLGAFF
.	TRBV7-9	.	TRBJ2-4	TGTGCCAGCAGCGGTAGCGTCAGAGATTTAGCCAAAAACATTCAGTACTTC	CASSGSVRDLAKNIQYF
.	TRBV28	TRBD1	TRBJ1-2	TGTGCCAGCAGGGACAGGGGAGGGGTTAGGTATGGCTACACCTTC	CASRDRGGVRYGYTF
.	TRBV7-2	.	TRBJ2-5	TGTGCCAGCAACCTGGCCGGGACGGACCAAGAGACCCAGTACTTC	CASNLAGTDQETQYF
.	TRBV30	TRBD1	TRBJ1-1	TGTGCCTGGATAGGCAGGGGGCTTGGAGCTTTCTTT	CAWIGRGLGAFF
.	TRBV7-2	.	TRBJ1-5	TGTGCCAGCAGCTTAGGGGGGACAAAATATAGCAATCAGCCCCAGCATTTT	CASSLGGTKYSNQPQHF
.	TRBV6-5	.	TRBJ2-5	TGTGCCAGCACGTCAGCGCAAGAGACCCAGTACTTC	CASTSAQETQYF
.	TRBV7-2	.	TRBJ2-1	TGTGCCAGCAGCCAAAGGACAGTCAATGAGCAGTTCTTC	CASSQRTVNEQFF
.	TRBV11-1	.	TRBJ2-7	TGTGCCAGCAGCTTAGAGGCAGCCCGGTCCTACGAGCAGTACTTC	CASSLEAARSYEQYF
.	TRBV6-5	.	TRBJ1-4	TGTGCCAGCAGTTACCAAATTTGGCTGTTTTTT	CASSYQIWLFF
.	TRBV10-3	TRBD1	TRBJ1-3	TGTGCCATCAGTGAGTCCCTGGGACAGGGTTATGTCGCCATATATTTT	CAISESLGQGYVAIYF
.	TRBV29-1	.	TRBJ1-1	TGCAGGGGAAGCCCGACAGGCATCCACACTGAAGCTTTCTTT	CRGSPTGIHTEAFF
.	TRBV2	TRBD1	TRBJ1-4	TGTGCCAGCAGTGAGGGACAGGGAGTCGAAAAACTGTTTTTT	CASSEGQGVEKLFF
.	TRBV7-9	.	TRBJ1-4	TGTGCCAGCAGCTTAGGACAGATTGCAACTAATGAAAAACTGTTTTTT	CASSLGQIATNEKLFF
.	TRBV6-2/TRBV6-3	.	TRBJ1-1	TGTGCCAGCAGTTACCTTAGAGTGGAGGCTGAAGCTTTCTTT	CASSYLRVEAEAFF
.	TRBV6-5	.	TRBJ1-2	TGTGCCAGCACCACGGGCAGCTATGGCTACACCTTC	CASTTGSYGYTF
once	TRBV11-2	.	TRBJ2-1	TGTGCCAGCAGCTCTCTAGCTGATGAGCAGTTCTTC	CASSSLADEQFF
.	TRBV3-1/TRBV3-2	TRBD1	TRBJ1-6	TGTGCCAGCAGCCAGGTGGGACAGCAAGATAATTCACCCCTCCACTTT	CASSQVGQQDNSPLHF
.	TRBV3-1/TRBV3-2	.	TRBJ2-3	TGTGGAACGAGCGGGACAGATACGCAGTATTTT	CGTSGTDTQYF
.	TRBV10-2	.	TRBJ1-1	TGCGCCAGCAGATGGGACACAGGCACTGAAGCTTTCTTT	CASRWDTGTEAFF
.	TRBV28	TRBD1	TRBJ2-7	TGTGCCAGCAGACAGGGGTCGTCCTACGAGCAGTACTTC	CASRQGSSYEQYF
.	TRBV29-1	TRBD1	TRBJ1-1	TGCAGCGTTGCCGGGACAGTGAACACTGAAGCTTTCTTT	CSVAGTVNTEAFF
.	TRBV28	.	TRBJ1-1	TGTGCCAGCAGTATTGTAGGTGACACTGAAGCTTTCTTT	CASSIVGDTEAFF
.	TRBV5-1	.	TRBJ2-7	TGCGCCAGCAGCCGGCAGGAGCCCTACGAGCAGTACTTC	CASSRQEPYEQYF